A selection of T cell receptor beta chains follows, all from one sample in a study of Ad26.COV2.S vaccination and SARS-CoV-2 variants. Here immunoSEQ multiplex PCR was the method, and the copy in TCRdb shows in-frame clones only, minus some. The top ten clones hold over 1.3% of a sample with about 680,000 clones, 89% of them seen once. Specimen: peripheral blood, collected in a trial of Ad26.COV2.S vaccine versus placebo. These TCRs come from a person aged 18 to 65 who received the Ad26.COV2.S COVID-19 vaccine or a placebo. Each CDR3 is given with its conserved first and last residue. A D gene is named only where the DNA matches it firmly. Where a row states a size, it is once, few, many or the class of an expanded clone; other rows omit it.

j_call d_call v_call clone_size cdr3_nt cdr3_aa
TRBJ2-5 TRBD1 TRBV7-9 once TGTGCCAGCAGCCAACAGGGGACCATGAACGAAGAGACCCAGTACTTC CASSQQGTMNEETQYF
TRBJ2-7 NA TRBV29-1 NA TGCAGCGTTGAAGAGGTGGACGGATACTCCTACGAGCAGTACTTC CSVEEVDGYSYEQYF
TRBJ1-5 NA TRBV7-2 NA TGTGCCAGCAGCTTAGTAGGTGAGCAGCCCCAGCATTTT CASSLVGEQPQHF
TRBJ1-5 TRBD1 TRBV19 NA TGTGCCAGTAGCATCACCCTGGGGACAGGGAGGGATCAGCCCCAGCATTTT CASSITLGTGRDQPQHF
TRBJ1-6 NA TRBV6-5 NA TGTGCCAGCAGTTTACAGGGATGGAGTTCACCCCTCCACTTT CASSLQGWSSPLHF
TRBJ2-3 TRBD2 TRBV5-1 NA TGCGCCAGCAGCTTGGGGACTAGCGGGAGCACAGATACGCAGTATTTT CASSLGTSGSTDTQYF
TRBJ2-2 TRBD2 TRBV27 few TGTGCCAGCAGTTTTGGGCTAGCGGGACTGTTTAGCACCGGGGAGCTGTTTTTT CASSFGLAGLFSTGELFF
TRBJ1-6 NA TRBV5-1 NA TGCGCCAGCAGCTTGGAGCCGCCAGAAAATTCACCCCTCCACTTT CASSLEPPENSPLHF
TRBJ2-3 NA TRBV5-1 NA TGCGCCAGCAGCTTGGAGGGGGGAGTCACAGATACGCAGTATTTT CASSLEGGVTDTQYF
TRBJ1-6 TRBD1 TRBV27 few TGTGCCAGCAGTTTAGGACAGGGGTTGAATTCACCCCTCCACTTT CASSLGQGLNSPLHF
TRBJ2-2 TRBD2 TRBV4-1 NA TGCGCCAGCAGCCGTAGCGGGGGGGAAAACACCGGGGAGCTGTTTTTT CASSRSGGENTGELFF
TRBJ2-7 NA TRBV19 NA TGTGCCAGTAGTCGGCAGTTGAGCTCCTACGAGCAGTACTTC CASSRQLSSYEQYF
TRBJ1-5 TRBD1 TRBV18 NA TGTGCCAGCTCACCAACGGGACAGGGCCTCAATCAGCCCCAGCATTTT CASSPTGQGLNQPQHF
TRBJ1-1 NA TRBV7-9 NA TGTGCCAGCAGCCTCGTAGGATGGAACACTGAAGCTTTCTTT CASSLVGWNTEAFF
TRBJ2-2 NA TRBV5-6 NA TGTGCCAGCAGCCATGACATATGGAACACCGGGGAGCTGTTTTTT CASSHDIWNTGELFF
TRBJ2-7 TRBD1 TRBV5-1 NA TGCGCCAGCAGCAACGGACAGGGTAGTGACGAGCAGTACTTC CASSNGQGSDEQYF
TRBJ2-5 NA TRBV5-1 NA TGCGCCAGCAGCACTAGACAGTTTGAGACCCAGTACTTC CASSTRQFETQYF
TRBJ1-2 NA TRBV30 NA TGTGCCTGGAGGGATGGGGCTAACTATGGCTACACCTTC CAWRDGANYGYTF
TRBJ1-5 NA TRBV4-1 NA TGCGCCAGCAGCCAAGCGAGAGGTAGCAATCAGCCCCAGCATTTT CASSQARGSNQPQHF
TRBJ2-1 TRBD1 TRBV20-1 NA TGCAGTGCTAGTAGGGACAGGGGCGATGAGCAGTTCTTC CSASRDRGDEQFF
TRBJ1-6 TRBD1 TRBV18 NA TGTGCCAGCTCACGAGCAACAGGGGTTGATAATTCACCCCTCCACTTT CASSRATGVDNSPLHF
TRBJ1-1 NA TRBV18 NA TGTGCCAGCTCGCCCCTCCAGTCCGGGCCTTCGAACACTGAAGCTTTCTTT CASSPLQSGPSNTEAFF
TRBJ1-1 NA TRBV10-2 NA TGCGCCAGCAGTGAGAGGTTGGCAGGCGACTTCAACACTGAAGCTTTCTTT CASSERLAGDFNTEAFF
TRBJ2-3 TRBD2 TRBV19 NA TGTGCCAGTAGTTCTGGCGGGAGCCCAGATACGCAGTATTTT CASSSGGSPDTQYF
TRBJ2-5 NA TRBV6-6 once TGTGCCAGCAGTCGTCCATGGTCGGTAGAGACCCAGTACTTC CASSRPWSVETQYF
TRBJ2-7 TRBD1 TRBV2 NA TGTGCCAGCAGTTCCGGGACAGGGGTCGGCGAGCAGTACTTC CASSSGTGVGEQYF
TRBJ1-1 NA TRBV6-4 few TGTGCCAGCAGTGAGGACACAGACACTGAAGCTTTCTTT CASSEDTDTEAFF
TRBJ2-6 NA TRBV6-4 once TGTGCCAGCAGTGACTCTGTATTACCCTCTGGGGCCAACGTCCTGACTTTC CASSDSVLPSGANVLTF
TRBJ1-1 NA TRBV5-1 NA TGCGCCAGCAGCTTCGACGAGGAAGCTTTCTTT CASSFDEEAFF
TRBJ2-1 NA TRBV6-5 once TGTGCCAGCAGTTACTGGAGAGGGCATGAGCAGTTCTTC CASSYWRGHEQFF
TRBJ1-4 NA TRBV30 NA TGTGCCTGGACAGGGGCCCCTTCTGAAAAACTGTTTTTT CAWTGAPSEKLFF
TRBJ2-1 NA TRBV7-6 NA TGTGCCAGCAGCGCCGGGGGAGCTCTTTTCAATGAGCAGTTCTTC CASSAGGALFNEQFF
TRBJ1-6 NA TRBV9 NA TGTGCCAGCACCCTGGACGGCGGGTCTAATTCACCCCTCCACTTT CASTLDGGSNSPLHF
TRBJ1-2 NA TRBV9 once TGTGCCAGCAGCGTGGGCGGCAGCCATGGCTACACCTTC CASSVGGSHGYTF
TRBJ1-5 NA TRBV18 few TGTGCCAGCTCCCCGGGACGTGATCAGCCCCAGCATTTT CASSPGRDQPQHF
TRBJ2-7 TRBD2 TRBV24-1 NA TGTGCCACCAGTGACTCTAGCGGGAGCGACGAGCAGTACTTC CATSDSSGSDEQYF
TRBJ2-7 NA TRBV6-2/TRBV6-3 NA TGTGCCAGCAGTAACTATTGGTCCAACGAGCAGTACTTC CASSNYWSNEQYF
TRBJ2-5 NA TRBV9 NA TGTGCCAGCAGCGTGGGTAGCGTGGAGACCCAGTACTTC CASSVGSVETQYF
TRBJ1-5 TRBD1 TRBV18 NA TGTGCCAGCTCACCACAAGGACAGGGGGCCCAACAGCCCCAGCATTTT CASSPQGQGAQQPQHF
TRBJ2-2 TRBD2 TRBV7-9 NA TGTGCCAGCAGCATTAGCGGGGAGAGAACCGGGGAGCTGTTTTTT CASSISGERTGELFF
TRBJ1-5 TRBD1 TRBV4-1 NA TGCGCCAGCAGCCAAGGGGACAGGGTGGATCAGCCCCAGCATTTT CASSQGDRVDQPQHF
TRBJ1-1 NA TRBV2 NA TGTGCCACCCGAGGGGCAGAAGCTTTCTTT CATRGAEAFF
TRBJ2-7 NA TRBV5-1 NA TGCGCCAGCAGCTTGGAGCAGACAGCTTCCTACGAGCAGTACTTC CASSLEQTASYEQYF
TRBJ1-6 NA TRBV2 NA TGTGCCCGAGGGGGGAAAGACGGGGCATATAATTCACCCCTCCACTTT CARGGKDGAYNSPLHF
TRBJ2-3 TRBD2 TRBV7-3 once TGTGCCAGCAGCCTCCGGACTAGCGGGGATACGCAGTATTTT CASSLRTSGDTQYF
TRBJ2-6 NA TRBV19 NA TGTGCCAGTAGTATGGCTGGGGCCAACGTCCTGACTTTC CASSMAGANVLTF
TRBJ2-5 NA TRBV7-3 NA TGTGCCAGCAGCCCCCGACTTACCCAAGAGACCCAGTACTTC CASSPRLTQETQYF
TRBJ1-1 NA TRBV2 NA TGTGCCAGCAGTCTAACCGCCCCGACGGGAATGAACACTGAAGCTTTCTTT CASSLTAPTGMNTEAFF
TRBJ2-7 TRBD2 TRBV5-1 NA TGCGCCAGCAGCTTGGTAGGGGCGGGAGAACTGTACGAGCAGTACTTC CASSLVGAGELYEQYF
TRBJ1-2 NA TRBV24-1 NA TGTGCCACCAGTGATTTTACCGGGGATGGCTACACCTTC CATSDFTGDGYTF
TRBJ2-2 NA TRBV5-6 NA TGTGCCAGCAGCCTACGGTACTCGAACACCGGGGAGCTGTTTTTT CASSLRYSNTGELFF
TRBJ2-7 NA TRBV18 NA TGTGCCAGCTCACCGTGGTCAGGGCGCGACGAGCAGTACTTC CASSPWSGRDEQYF
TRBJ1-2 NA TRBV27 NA TGTGCCAGCAGTTCCTGGGGGGGCCCGGGACATAACTATGGCTACACCTTC CASSSWGGPGHNYGYTF
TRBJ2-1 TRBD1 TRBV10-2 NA TGCGCCAGCAGTGTGGACAGGGACTACAATGAGCAGTTCTTC CASSVDRDYNEQFF
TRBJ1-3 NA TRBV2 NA TGTGCCAGCAGTGATAGTGTGGGGCACTCTGGAAACACCATATATTTT CASSDSVGHSGNTIYF
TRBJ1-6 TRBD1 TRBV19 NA TGTGCCAGTAGTATCGGACAGGGGGCTCGTAATTCACCCCTCCACTTT CASSIGQGARNSPLHF